The rows below give T cell receptor beta chains drawn from one sample of a study of cytomegalovirus exposure and HLA in healthy donors. Measured with immunoSEQ multiplex PCR; TCRdb has only the in-frame clones, and not every one. The repertoire holds about 160,000 clones, with less than 90% as singletons. What was sequenced was PBMCs. These receptor sequences come from a woman in her late teens or twenties in good health and CMV-seronegative. The conserved cysteine and the conserved F or W are not part of the CDR3 here.

v_gene,len,CDR3aa
TRBV4-3,15,ASSQDLGGLAGYEQY
TRBV5-6,13,ASSLGAGTYYEQY
TRBV4-3,13,ASSGQSSGANVLT
TRBV5-5,13,ASSRTPTANEKLF
TRBV29-1,12,SVEFLADSYEQY
TRBV7-6,13,ASSRRDRGGQPQH
TRBV6-5,13,ASSSIGRGNSPLH
TRBV5-1,17,ASSPRQFSSGDINYGYT
TRBV2,11,ASKPDRGRIQY
TRBV5-1,16,ASRETGTGVPSNYGYT
TRBV5-1,14,ASSLAPGRAQETQY
TRBV7-2,12,ASSPKSGFNEQF